This T cell receptor (beta chain) comes out of a study of shared clonotypes between healthy human individuals. Germline values: CDR1 MGHRA, CDR2 YSYEKL. Trimming took 1 base from V and 5 from J, leaving 12 bases between them. This CDR3 contains 15 residues. The study, taken as a whole, reports: Investigators collected only blood, and repertoires in tissues likely differ.

Turning to this clone: The antigen is unknown.

The deep-level immunoSEQ assay was used. Using approximately 200 ng DNA, around 30,000 T cell genomes, the sorted-subset replicate PCRs were run. Sequencing used immunoSEQ multiplex PCR; TCRdb keeps in-frame clones, though not all of them. The sample lists under 1,900,000 clones, around 98.5% seen once, with approximately 0.4% in the top ten. Donors had no recently reported acute infections or vaccinations and were HIV-negative. V and J are TRBV4-1 and TRBJ1-3; perhaps TRBD1 as D (5 bases). This sequence originates from a man younger than 45 in good health. The sample comprised naive CD4+ T cells sorted from blood. As for subset: CD45RA+ positively selected. CDR3 loop: CASSQGGEHRNTIYF. CDR3 coding DNA: TGCGCCAGCAGCCAAGGAGGGGAGCATAGAAACACCATATATTTT.